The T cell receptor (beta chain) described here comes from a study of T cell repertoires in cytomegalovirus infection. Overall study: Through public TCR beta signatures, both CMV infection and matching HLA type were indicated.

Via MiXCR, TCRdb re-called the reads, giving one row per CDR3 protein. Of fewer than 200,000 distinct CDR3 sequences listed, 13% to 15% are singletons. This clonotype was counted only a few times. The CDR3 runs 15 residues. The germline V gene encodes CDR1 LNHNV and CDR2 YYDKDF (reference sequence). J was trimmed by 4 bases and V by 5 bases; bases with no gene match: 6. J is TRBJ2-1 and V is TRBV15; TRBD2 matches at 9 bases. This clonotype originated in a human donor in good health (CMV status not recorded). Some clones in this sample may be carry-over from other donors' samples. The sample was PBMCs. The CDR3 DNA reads TGTGCCACCAGCCTCATAGCGGGAGAGTACAATGAGCAGTTCTTC. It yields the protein CATSLIAGEYNEQFF. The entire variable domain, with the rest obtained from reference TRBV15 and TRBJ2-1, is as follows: DAMVIQNPRYQVTQFGKPVTLSCSQTLNHNVMYWYQQKSSQAPKLLFHYYDKDFNNEADTPDNFQSRRPNTSFCFLDIRSPGLGDTAMYLCATSLIAGEYNEQFFGPGTRLTVL.